These 25 T cell receptor beta chains came from one sample sequenced in a study of blood T cell repertoires in COVID-19. The data were produced by immunoSEQ multiplex PCR, yet TCRdb's version contains in-frame clones alone and is incomplete. The repertoire includes about 87,000 clones, around 82% of them detected once, and 2.5% to 3.5% sits in the top ten. The specimen sequenced was peripheral blood. Receptor source: a woman older than 75 with COVID-19, enrolled during active disease.

For the CDR3, the DNA is TGTGCCAGCAGGCCGTCAGGACAGGGGACCTATGGCTACACCTTC. Translating it yields CASRPSGQGTYGYTF. The chain couples TRBV6-5 to TRBJ1-2; 9 bases line up with TRBD1. The CDR3 is made up of 15 amino acids. V lost 6 bases, J lost 4 bases, and 9 bases stayed unmatched. Germline V gene lookup returns CDR1 MNHEY and CDR2 SVGAGI.

The J gene is TRBJ1-4, the V gene TRBV19; TRBD1 matches at 7 bases. In germline, CDR1 is LNHDA, CDR2 SQIVND (reference sequence). V shed 2 bases and J 7 bases; nucleotides not matched to a gene: 4. The CDR3 has 14 residues. CDR3 nucleotides: TGTGCCAGTAGTATACGAGGGGGCGGTGAAAAACTGTTTTTT. Protein: CASSIRGGGEKLFF.

The genes are TRBV30 and TRBJ2-5, with 11 bases aligning to TRBD2. The CDR3 totals 15 residues. CDR1 is GTSNPN, CDR2 SVGIG, per germline (reference sequence). V lost 2 bases to trimming and J lost 4 bases; unmatched junction nucleotides: 6. CDR3 protein: CAWSSSGRLVETQYF. DNA for the CDR3: TGTGCCTGGAGTTCTAGCGGGAGGTTGGTAGAGACCCAGTACTTC.

This chain's CDR3 is CASSPPGKNIQYF. The CDR3 nucleotides are TGTGCCAGCAGCCCCCCAGGGAAAAACATTCAGTACTTC. The J gene is TRBJ2-4, the V gene TRBV11-3; perhaps TRBD1 as D (5 bases). CDR3 size: 13 residues. Trimming stripped 5 bases from V and 4 bases from J, with 9 bases between. Looked up from germline, CDR1 is SGHNT and CDR2 is YENEEA.

The chain couples TRBV5-1 to TRBJ2-1, with D tentatively TRBD2 (6 bases). In germline, CDR1 is SGHRS, CDR2 YFSETQ. The CDR3 extends over 14 amino acids. Trimming removed 0 bases at V and 7 bases at J, with 11 bases between. For the CDR3, the DNA is TGCGCCAGCAGCTTGGAGGGACTTCTTAATGAGCAGTTCTTC. It specifies CASSLEGLLNEQFF.

The chain combines TRBV11-3 with TRBJ2-1; TRBD2 aligns across 14 bases. CDR1 and CDR2 (germline): SGHNT, YENEEA. The length of the CDR3 is 16 residues. J was trimmed by 8 bases and V by 4 bases; bases with no gene match: 7. CDR3 DNA: TGTGCCAGCAGCTCGGGACTAGCGGGAGATCTGGATGAGCAGTTCTTC. Protein product: CASSSGLAGDLDEQFF.

V usage is TRBV3-1 (or the pseudogene TRBV3-2) and J usage is TRBJ2-1; 9 nucleotides line up with TRBD2. The ends lost 6 bases at V and 5 bases at J; junction bases unmatched: 8. Looked up from germline, CDR1 is LGHDT and CDR2 is YNNKEL (reference sequence). This CDR3 region has 15 residues. CDR3 protein: CASRDSGGTNNEQFF. The DNA for the CDR3 is TGTGCCAGCAGGGACAGCGGGGGGACGAACAATGAGCAGTTCTTC.

The V gene is TRBV19, the J gene TRBJ1-4, with 7 bases aligning to TRBD1. V gave up 6 bases and J gave up 4 bases; unmatched junction bases: 5. Germline values: CDR1 LNHDA, CDR2 SQIVND (reference sequence). CDR3 length equals 14 residues. CDR3 region: CASSVQGFNEKLFF. The CDR3 bases are TGTGCCAGTAGCGTACAGGGGTTTAATGAAAAACTGTTTTTT.

The V gene is TRBV7-3, the J gene TRBJ1-1, with D possibly being TRBD1 (5 bases). The CDR3 has 13 residues. V shed 5 bases and J shed 5 bases, with 12 bases lying between them. Germline V gene sequence: CDR1 SGHTA, CDR2 FQGTGA. CDR3 coding DNA: TGTGCCAGCAGCCTCAGGGTCAGTACTGAAGCTTTCTTT. This translates into CASSLRVSTEAFF.

This sequence joins TRBV6-1 and TRBJ1-2, with 8 bases lining up with TRBD1. The CDR3 runs 17 residues. Germline CDR1 reads MNHNS; CDR2 reads SASEGT. With 0 bases clipped from V and 3 bases from J, the junction kept 9 bases outside the gene matches. CDR3 residues: CASSEAQLRDRYYGYTF. The CDR3 coding sequence is TGTGCCAGCAGTGAAGCGCAATTACGGGACAGGTACTATGGCTACACCTTC.

CDR3 DNA: TGTGCCAGCAGCTTAGTTACCGGACAGAACGCTTTCTTT. Protein: CASSLVTGQNAFF. V usage is TRBV7-9 and J usage is TRBJ1-1, with a tentative D call TRBD1 (6 bases). CDR3 length: 13 amino acids. Germline loops: CDR1 SEHNR, CDR2 FQNEAQ (reference sequence). V was cut by 1 base and J by 11 bases, with 14 bases left in between.

This chain connects TRBV10-3 to TRBJ2-7; 7 bases agree with TRBD1. After removal of 6 bases from V and 5 bases from J, the junction contained 4 bases not matched to a gene. There are 12 residues in the CDR3. Germline loops: CDR1 ENHRY, CDR2 SYGVKD. The DNA for the CDR3 is TGTGCCATCAGCAAGGGACAGCACGAGCAGTACTTC. This codes for CAISKGQHEQYF.

This chain joins TRBV27 and TRBJ2-7; 8 nucleotides align to TRBD1. Per germline, CDR1 MNHEY and CDR2 SMNVEV (reference sequence). The ends lost 5 bases at V and 7 bases at J; junction bases unmatched: 10. The CDR3 is 14 residues long. The CDR3 here is CASSETGVSGEQYF. The CDR3 DNA is TGTGCCAGCAGTGAGACAGGGGTCTCGGGTGAGCAGTACTTC.

The chain joins TRBV18 to TRBJ2-3; 8 nucleotides match TRBD2. Germline CDR1 and CDR2: KGHSH and LQKENI. The CDR3 is 15 residues long. V was clipped by 3 bases and J by 2 bases; unmatched bases: 4. The CDR3 here is CASSPISGATDTQYF. As DNA, the CDR3 is TGTGCCAGCTCACCGATTAGCGGGGCCACAGATACGCAGTATTTT.

The chain couples TRBV5-1 to TRBJ2-5; D not certain. Trimming shortened V by 4 bases and J by 1 base, and 5 bases separated the two germline ends. The CDR3 is 12 residues long. Germline CDR1 is SGHRS and CDR2 is YFSETQ. CDR3 residues: CASSPVQETQYF. The DNA for the CDR3 is TGCGCCAGCAGCCCGGTCCAAGAGACCCAGTACTTC.

This chain connects TRBV6-4 to TRBJ2-5; 9 bases match TRBD1. Germline loops: CDR1 MRHNA, CDR2 SNTAGT. CDR3 length: 15 residues. After removal of 2 bases from V and 4 bases from J, the junction contained 5 bases not matched to a gene. The CDR3 loop reads CASSDGTGGVETQYF. In DNA, the CDR3 is TGTGCCAGCAGTGACGGTACAGGGGGCGTAGAGACCCAGTACTTC.

The V gene is TRBV7-3, the J gene TRBJ2-2; tentative D call: TRBD2 (5 bases). Trimming took off 4 bases at V and 0 bases at J, with 9 bases between the two ends. Germline lookup yields CDR1 SGHTA and CDR2 FQGTGA. CDR3 length: 15 residues. The chain's CDR3 is CASSSSRSNTGELFF. CDR3 DNA sequence: TGTGCCAGCAGCTCTAGCCGATCGAACACCGGGGAGCTGTTTTTT.

V usage is TRBV5-1 and J usage is TRBJ1-2, with TRBD1 matching over 12 bases. The CDR3 has 15 residues. J gave up 8 bases and V 1 base, and 6 bases lay outside the gene matches. The germline V gene encodes CDR1 SGHRS and CDR2 YFSETQ. The CDR3 loop reads CASSLWDRGQGGYTF. The CDR3 nucleotides read TGCGCCAGCAGCTTGTGGGACAGGGGGCAAGGGGGCTACACCTTC.

The CDR3 region has the DNA TGTGCCAGCAGCCCCGGGACTAGCGGGGGTCCCTACAATGAGCAGTTCTTC. Amino acids: CASSPGTSGGPYNEQFF. The chain has TRBV6-2 or TRBV6-3 and TRBJ2-1; TRBD2 aligns across 14 bases. This CDR3 comprises 17 residues. Germline assignment: CDR1 MNHEY and CDR2 SVGEGT. The J segment lost 2 bases and the V segment lost 6 bases, leaving 6 bases of the junction unmatched.

The chain is built from TRBV18 and TRBJ2-1, with no clear D. V lost 2 bases and J lost 4, with 12 bases in between. The CDR3 is made up of 15 amino acids. Per germline, CDR1 KGHSH and CDR2 LQKENI. CDR3: CASSPFPEIYNEQFF. DNA of the CDR3: TGTGCCAGCTCACCATTCCCAGAAATTTACAATGAGCAGTTCTTC.

The V gene is TRBV27, the J gene TRBJ2-2, with unresolved D. CDR3 length: 13 residues. Germline V gene lookup returns CDR1 MNHEY and CDR2 SMNVEV (reference sequence). Trimming shortened V by 5 bases and J by 7 bases, and 11 bases separated the two germline ends. CDR3 region: CASSRFPGGELFF. In DNA form, the CDR3 reads TGTGCCAGCAGTCGATTCCCAGGCGGGGAGCTGTTTTTT.

The J gene is TRBJ2-3, the V gene TRBV15, with 11 bases that match TRBD2. This CDR3 is built from 17 residues. Losses at the gene ends were 1 base for V and 4 bases for J; bases not matched to a gene: 7. Per germline, CDR1 LNHNV and CDR2 YYDKDF (reference sequence). For the CDR3, the DNA is TGTGCCACCAGCAGAGGGAGGCTAGCGGGGGGTTCAGATACGCAGTATTTT. Protein product: CATSRGRLAGGSDTQYF.

The chain uses TRBV24-1 and TRBJ2-5, with D possibly TRBD1 on 6 matching bases. Germline CDR1 and CDR2: KGHDR and SFDVKD. V gave up 4 bases and J gave up 3 bases, with 8 bases separating them. This CDR3 comprises 13 residues. As DNA, the CDR3 is TGTGCCACCAGTGACTGGACAGAAGAGACCCAGTACTTC. It translates to CATSDWTEETQYF.

The chain links TRBV7-2 to TRBJ2-5; 8 nucleotides agree with TRBD2. J was trimmed by 2 bases and V by 5 bases; bases with no gene match: 7. CDR1 SGHTA and CDR2 FQGNSA come from the germline V gene. The CDR3 sequence is 15 residues long. CDR3 protein: CASSPSGGGQETQYF. DNA for the CDR3: TGTGCCAGCAGCCCCTCCGGGGGGGGGCAAGAGACCCAGTACTTC.

The rearrangement joins TRBV21-1 to TRBJ1-6; the table's D call, TRBD1, has no DNA check behind it. TRBV21-1 is a recognized pseudogene. The CDR3 consists of 15 residues. The CDR3 region is CASKLGTAYNSPLHF. CDR3 DNA: TGTGCCAGTAAGCTCGGAACAGCCTATAATTCACCCCTCCACTTT.